The 30 T cell receptor beta chains presented below share a single source sample, sequenced in a study of blood T cells in healthy people across ages. Primed by a sample-barcoded 5' primer and a J-beta primer mix, a second PCR proceeded for roughly 6 to 12 cycles. TCRdb itself ran the 5' RACE reads through MiXCR, one entry per CDR3 protein. Among about 1.8 million distinct CDR3 sequences, 40% to 55% were seen once, and the ten largest hold roughly 2.1%. Sequenced material: blood. The receptor set was obtained from a middle-aged woman in good health.

This clonotype showed up just a few times. This sequence joins TRBV20-1 and TRBJ1-6; D perhaps matches TRBD1 (5 bases). Germline V CDR1 and CDR2: DFQATT, SNEGSKA (reference sequence). This CDR3 is 14 amino acids long. V was clipped by 2 bases and J by 5 bases, with 10 bases between them. The CDR3 reads CSARQQGHNSPLHF. The CDR3 DNA reads as TGCAGTGCTAGACAGCAGGGTCATAATTCACCCCTCCACTTT.

The rearrangement links TRBV2 to TRBJ1-1; no clear D. Trimming left V 6 bases short and J 4 bases short, with 6 bases between. Germline V gives CDR1 SNHLY, CDR2 FYNNEI. The CDR3 consists of 11 residues. CDR3 region: CASRVSTEAFF. In nucleotides, the CDR3 is TGTGCCAGCAGGGTCAGCACTGAAGCTTTCTTT.

This chain links TRBV4-3 with TRBJ1-2; TRBD1 aligns across 7 bases. The junction had 10 bases not matched to a gene; V was cut back by 0 bases and J by 3 bases. Germline V lookup: CDR1 LGHNA, CDR2 YSLEER. The CDR3 consists of 17 residues. This chain's CDR3 is CASSQDRRQGGDYGYTF. In DNA, the CDR3 is TGCGCCAGCAGCCAAGATCGTCGACAGGGAGGGGACTATGGCTACACCTTC.

The chain is built from TRBV4-1 and TRBJ2-1, with D hard to call. CDR3 length: 15 amino acids. Germline-derived CDR1 and CDR2 are MGHRA and YSYEKL. Trimming stripped 3 bases from V and 6 bases from J, with 15 bases between. CDR3 sequence: CASSHVDQVGNEQFF. CDR3 bases: TGCGCCAGCAGCCACGTAGACCAGGTCGGCAATGAGCAGTTCTTC.

The rearrangement links TRBV7-9 to TRBJ2-5; TRBD1 might be the D (7 bases). The germline V gene encodes CDR1 SEHNR and CDR2 FQNEAQ (reference sequence). CDR3 length equals 15 residues. Trimming took 3 bases from V and 5 from J, leaving 16 bases between them. CDR3 nucleotides: TGTGCCAGCAGCTTCGGAGGGGGCGAGAGGGAGACCCAGTACTTC. It encodes CASSFGGGERETQYF.

Worth noting for this clonotype: At one boundary the junction diverges from the germline segment, which might be a read error. This chain joins TRBV5-1 and TRBJ2-1; TRBD1 matches 11 bases. Germline V gene data show CDR1 as SGHRS and CDR2 as YFSETQ. This CDR3 is built from 15 residues. The DNA for the CDR3 is TGCGCCAGCAGATTGGGGACAGGGGGCTACAATGAGCAGTTCTTC. It yields the protein CASRLGTGGYNEQFF.

The V gene is TRBV19, the J gene TRBJ2-3; TRBD2 matches 13 bases. The V and J ends lost 10 bases and 4 bases, in that order; junction bases with no gene match: 5. The CDR3 loop spans 14 amino acids. From germline, CDR1 is LNHDA and CDR2 SQIVND (reference sequence). In nucleotides, the CDR3 is TGTGCCACCAAGACTAGCGGGGGGCCAGATACGCAGTATTTT. It is translated as CATKTSGGPDTQYF.

This clonotype came up a few times. This chain uses TRBV20-1 with TRBJ1-1, with 7 bases lining up with TRBD1. J gave up 2 bases and V 5 bases, and 5 bases lay outside the gene matches. The CDR3 contains 13 residues. CDR1 is DFQATT and CDR2 is SNEGSKA in the germline V gene (reference sequence). CDR3 nucleotides: TGCAGTGCTTCGAGGGGGCCCAACACTGAAGCTTTCTTT. Translated: CSASRGPNTEAFF.

This clonotype was observed a few times. V is TRBV21-1 and J is TRBJ2-5. TRBV21-1 is listed as a pseudogene. CDR3 length equals 16 residues. CDR3 DNA sequence: TGTGCCAGCCGGAAAGACGCTCTCCGAGCCCAAGAGACCCAGTACTTC. As protein: CASRKDALRAQETQYF.

This clonotype has a handful of counts. The rearrangement uses TRBV20-1 and TRBJ2-1, with D hard to call. Germline CDR1 and CDR2: DFQATT and SNEGSKA (reference sequence). Deletions cut 3 bases from V and 2 bases from J, with 8 bases between. This CDR3 spans 13 amino acids. The DNA for the CDR3 is TGCAGTGCTAGCAGCGTAGCCTACAATGAGCAGTTCTTC. As protein: CSASSVAYNEQFF.

This sequence joins TRBV4-3 and TRBJ2-3, with 10 bases aligning to TRBD1. From germline, CDR1 is LGHNA and CDR2 YSLEER. V gave up 3 bases and J gave up 4 bases; unmatched junction bases: 7. CDR3 length: 16 amino acids. The CDR3 protein is CASSHYLGQGADTQYF. The DNA for the CDR3 is TGCGCCAGCAGCCATTATTTAGGACAGGGGGCAGATACGCAGTATTTT.

The chain combines TRBV20-1 with TRBJ2-1; the match to TRBD2 covers 8 bases. CDR3 size: 15 residues. V gave up 3 bases and J gave up 4 bases; unmatched junction bases: 8. Germline V gene data show CDR1 as DFQATT and CDR2 as SNEGSKA (reference sequence). Here the CDR3 DNA reads TGCAGTGCTAGGGTACTAGCGGAAATGTACAATGAGCAGTTCTTC. Residues: CSARVLAEMYNEQFF.

In this sample, this clonotype turned up once. V is TRBV20-1 and J is TRBJ1-6, with TRBD1 matching over 12 bases. Germline CDR1 is DFQATT and CDR2 is SNEGSKA (reference sequence). The CDR3 totals 15 residues. V lost 5 bases and J lost 10; bases outside the gene matches: 9. Here the CDR3 DNA reads TGCAGTGCTCAACAGGGGACAGGGGGCTACTCACCCCTCCACTTT. Translation gives CSAQQGTGGYSPLHF.

The chain recombines TRBV5-1 with TRBJ2-3; 9 nucleotides align to TRBD2. The CDR3 has 16 amino acids. Trimming at V came to 4 bases and at J to 4 bases, leaving 10 bases not matched to a gene. The V gene's germline CDR1 is SGHRS and CDR2 YFSETQ. This chain's CDR3 is CASSRGGSGGADTQYF. DNA for the CDR3: TGCGCCAGCAGCCGAGGGGGTAGCGGGGGAGCAGATACGCAGTATTTT.

The chain has TRBV2 and TRBJ1-5, with D unresolved. This CDR3 contains 15 residues. CDR1 SNHLY and CDR2 FYNNEI come from the germline V gene. V gave up 1 base and J gave up 0 bases, with 7 bases separating them. CDR3 DNA sequence: TGTGCCAGCAGTGAAGACAAATATAGCAATCAGCCCCAGCATTTT. Encoded protein: CASSEDKYSNQPQHF.

To note about this clonotype: One base away lies a much larger clone, so this may be a sequencing read error. This chain links TRBV20-1 with TRBJ2-7; D might be TRBD1 or TRBD2, each matching 5 bases. The CDR3 has 11 residues. The V end was cut by 3 bases, the J end by 5 bases, with 8 bases between. Germline V gene lookup returns CDR1 DFQATT and CDR2 SNEGSKA (reference sequence). CDR3 in DNA: TGCAGTGCTAGGGGGGAAAACGAGCAGTACTTC. This sequence encodes CSARGENEQYF.

The rearrangement uses TRBV25-1 and TRBJ1-1; 9 nucleotides line up with TRBD1. From germline, CDR1 is MGHDK and CDR2 SYGVNS. The V and J ends lost 7 bases and 6 bases, in that order; junction bases with no gene match: 9. The CDR3 is made up of 14 amino acids. The CDR3 DNA follows: TGTGCCAGCACCAACCGGGACAGGGTGGCTGAAGCTTTCTTT. Translated, it gives CASTNRDRVAEAFF.

The chain joins TRBV7-9 to TRBJ1-2, with TRBD1 as a possible D gene (5 bases). V was cut by 2 bases and J by 4 bases, with 14 bases left in between. The CDR3 runs 15 residues. The germline gives CDR1 SEHNR, CDR2 FQNEAQ (reference sequence). CDR3 bases: TGTGCCAGCAGCTTAAGCAGGGAGTGGGCCTATGGCTACACCTTC. Translated: CASSLSREWAYGYTF.

On this clonotype: Relative to the germline gene, one junction end is altered; a read error may explain this. The chain employs TRBV6-5 and TRBJ2-5; a weak D match, TRBD2 (6 bases). CDR3 length: 15 amino acids. Germline V gene lookup returns CDR1 MNHEY and CDR2 SVGAGI. CDR3 amino acids: CASGYSTGGQETQYF. The CDR3 DNA is TGTGCCAGCGGTTACTCGACCGGGGGCCAAGAGACCCAGTACTTC.

V and J are TRBV28 and TRBJ1-2; tentative D call: TRBD1 (6 bases). The V gene lost 2 bases and the J gene lost 4 bases, with 14 bases spanning the gap. Germline V gene data show CDR1 as MDHEN and CDR2 as SYDVKM. This CDR3 comprises 15 residues. The CDR3 region has the DNA TGTGCCAGCAGTTTAGAAGGGGGTTTGGGCTATGGCTACACCTTC. It encodes CASSLEGGLGYGYTF.

The CDR3 bases are TGCAGTGCTAGAGAGGGGACAGGGAACGGGGTTTCACCCCTCCACTTT. Protein sequence: CSAREGTGNGVSPLHF. The chain recombines TRBV20-1 with TRBJ1-6, with 9 bases fitting TRBD1. The CDR3 length is 16 residues. Trimming at V came to 0 bases and at J to 9 bases, leaving 9 bases not matched to a gene. CDR1 is DFQATT and CDR2 is SNEGSKA in the germline V gene (reference sequence).

Only a few counts were recorded for this clonotype. The rearrangement joins TRBV4-3 to TRBJ1-6; D is possibly TRBD1 (6 bases). Trimming pared 1 base from V and 7 bases from J, leaving 14 bases between. Germline V gene lookup returns CDR1 LGHNA and CDR2 YSLEER. This CDR3 is 16 amino acids long. The CDR3 region has the DNA TGCGCCAGCAGCCAAGTGGTTGGGCAGGGGAATTCACCCCTCCACTTT. It translates to CASSQVVGQGNSPLHF.

The chain joins TRBV14 to TRBJ2-3, with D perhaps matching TRBD2 (6 bases). The CDR3 is made up of 15 amino acids. Trimming left V 6 bases short and J 0 bases short, with 13 bases between. Germline loops: CDR1 SGHDN, CDR2 FVKESK. Here the CDR3 reads CASRKWGDSTDTQYF. The CDR3 nucleotides are TGTGCCAGCAGAAAGTGGGGGGATAGCACAGATACGCAGTATTTT.

The chain employs TRBV2 and TRBJ2-6, with TRBD2 as a possible D gene (5 bases). From germline, CDR1 is SNHLY and CDR2 FYNNEI. Trimming shortened V by 8 bases and J by 0 bases, and 11 bases separated the two germline ends. This CDR3 contains 15 residues. CDR3 in amino acids: CASGEYFSGANVLTF. CDR3 coding DNA: TGTGCCAGCGGGGAGTATTTCTCTGGGGCCAACGTCCTGACTTTC.

The V call is TRBV4-1, the J call TRBJ1-2; the D is unclear. CDR3 size: 19 residues. Per germline, CDR1 MGHRA and CDR2 YSYEKL. The V and J ends lost 0 bases and 3 bases respectively, with 23 bases between them. As DNA, the CDR3 is TGCGCCAGCAGCCAAGATCTGGGTGCGATTCGCCAGAACCACTATGGCTACACCTTC. Residues: CASSQDLGAIRQNHYGYTF.

This clonotype was detected a few times. The chain employs TRBV7-2 and TRBJ2-7, with TRBD2 matching over 8 bases. The ends lost 4 bases at V and 6 bases at J; junction bases unmatched: 8. CDR3 length: 14 residues. Germline V gene data show CDR1 as SGHTA and CDR2 as FQGNSA. The CDR3 coding sequence is TGTGCCAGCAGCTCCCCAGCGGGGGTCGGCGAGCAGTACTTC. It is translated as CASSSPAGVGEQYF. Using reference TRBV7-2 and TRBJ2-7 for the parts outside the CDR3, the full variable domain is GAGVSQSPSNKVTEKGKDVELRCDPISGHTALYWYRQSLGQGLEFLIYFQGNSAPDKSGLPSDRFSAERTGGSVSTLTIQRTQQEDSAVYLCASSSPAGVGEQYFGPGTRLTVT.

This clonotype came up a few times. The chain is built from TRBV6-2 or TRBV6-3 and TRBJ2-5, with 9 bases that match TRBD2. Germline loops: CDR1 MNHEY, CDR2 SVGEGT. J was trimmed by 11 bases and V by 3 bases; bases with no gene match: 16. This CDR3 has 16 residues. The CDR3 nucleotides are TGTGCCAGCAGTTATCTGGCGGGGGGGCCCCACAATGAGCAGTACTTC. Encoded protein: CASSYLAGGPHNEQYF.

V gene TRBV6-2 or TRBV6-3 combines with J gene TRBJ2-3; possible D gene TRBD1, 5 bases. V lost 6 bases, J lost 6 bases, and 16 bases lay in between. Germline assignment: CDR1 MNHEY and CDR2 SVGEGT. The CDR3 covers 14 residues. The CDR3 DNA reads as TGTGCCAGCAGGGCCAGGGTGTCAGGCGATACGCAGTATTTT. This translates into CASRARVSGDTQYF.

As DNA, the CDR3 is TGTGCCAGCACCATGGAGGGGGTTGTCTTGGAGACCCAGTACTTC. It encodes CASTMEGVVLETQYF. The rearrangement joins TRBV7-8 to TRBJ2-5; the D call may be TRBD1 or TRBD2 (6 bases each). V lost 7 bases, J lost 5 bases, and 20 bases lay in between. This CDR3 comprises 15 residues. Per germline, CDR1 SGHVS and CDR2 FQNEAQ.

V gene TRBV7-2 combines with J gene TRBJ2-4; D is unresolved. The germline V gene has CDR1 SGHTA and CDR2 FQGNSA. V lost 2 bases and J lost 15, with 14 bases in between. The CDR3 is 12 amino acids. CDR3 protein: CASSLPGLPPYF. CDR3 in DNA: TGTGCCAGCAGCTTACCGGGTCTTCCGCCGTACTTC. Using reference TRBV7-2 and TRBJ2-4 for the parts outside the CDR3, the full variable domain is GAGVSQSPSNKVTEKGKDVELRCDPISGHTALYWYRQSLGQGLEFLIYFQGNSAPDKSGLPSDRFSAERTGGSVSTLTIQRTQQEDSAVYLCASSLPGLPPYFGAGTRLSVL.